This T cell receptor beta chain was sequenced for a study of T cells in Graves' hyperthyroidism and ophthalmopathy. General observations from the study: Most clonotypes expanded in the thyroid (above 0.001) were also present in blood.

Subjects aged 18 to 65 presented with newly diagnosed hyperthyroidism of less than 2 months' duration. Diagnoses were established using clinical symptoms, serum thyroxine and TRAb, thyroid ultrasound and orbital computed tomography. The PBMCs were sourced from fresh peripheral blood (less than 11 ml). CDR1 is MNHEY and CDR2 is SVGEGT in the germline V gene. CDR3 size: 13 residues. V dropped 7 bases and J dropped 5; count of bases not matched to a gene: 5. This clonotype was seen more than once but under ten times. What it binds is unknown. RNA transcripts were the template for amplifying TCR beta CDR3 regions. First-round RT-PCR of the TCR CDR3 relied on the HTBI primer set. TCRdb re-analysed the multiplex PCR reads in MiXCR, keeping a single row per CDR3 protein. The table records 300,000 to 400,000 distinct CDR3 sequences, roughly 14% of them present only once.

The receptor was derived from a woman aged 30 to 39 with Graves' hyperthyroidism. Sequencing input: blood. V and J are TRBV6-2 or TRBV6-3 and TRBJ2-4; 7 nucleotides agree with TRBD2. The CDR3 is CASKRAGENIQYF. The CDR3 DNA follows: TGTGCCAGCAAACGTGCGGGGGAAAACATTCAGTACTTC.